A selection of T cell receptor beta chains follows, all from one sample in a study of blood T cell repertoires in COVID-19. Measured with immunoSEQ multiplex PCR; TCRdb has only the in-frame clones, and not every one. Altogether around 200,000 clones are present, more than 75% being singletons, with the ten largest covering 18%. Input material: peripheral blood. These receptors were obtained from a person aged 70 to 85 with COVID-19, enrolled during active disease. Both conserved end residues are part of each CDR3. The order of the fields is J gene, D gene, clone size, V gene, CDR3 length, CDR3 DNA, CDR3 protein. The D gene is left open where the match is weak. Part of the rows lack a size; the others show once, few, many or a class for expanded clones.

J: TRBJ1-3; D: TRBD1; size: once; V: TRBV5-1; length: 15; DNA: TGCGCCAGCAGCTATTCAGGGGGCAGTGGAAACACCATATATTTT; CDR3: CASSYSGGSGNTIYF
J: TRBJ2-1; D: TRBD2; size: -; V: TRBV10-3; length: 14; DNA: TGTGCCATCAGTTTCCCGGGGGGGAGCAATGAGCAGTTCTTC; CDR3: CAISFPGGSNEQFF
J: TRBJ2-1; D: -; size: -; V: TRBV13; length: 12; DNA: TGTGCCAGCAGCTTACCGGGGAATGAGCAGTTCTTC; CDR3: CASSLPGNEQFF
J: TRBJ2-1; D: -; size: -; V: TRBV28; length: 11; DNA: TGTGCCAGCGTATTATACAATGAGCAGTTCTTC; CDR3: CASVLYNEQFF
J: TRBJ2-7; D: -; size: -; V: TRBV5-8; length: 13; DNA: TGTGCCAGCCGCGAACAGGGAGAGTACGAGCAGTACTTC; CDR3: CASREQGEYEQYF
J: TRBJ1-5; D: -; size: -; V: TRBV7-2; length: 18; DNA: TGTGCCAGCAGCTTCAAGCCTACAGGGAGATATAGCAATCAGCCCCAGCATTTT; CDR3: CASSFKPTGRYSNQPQHF
J: TRBJ1-1; D: -; size: -; V: TRBV2; length: 16; DNA: TGTGCCAGCACTCAGGTTAAGAGGCAGCTAACAGGTGAAGCTTTCTTT; CDR3: CASTQVKRQLTGEAFF
J: TRBJ2-2; D: -; size: few; V: TRBV9; length: 14; DNA: TGTGCCAGCAGCGTAGCAGGGAACACCGGGGAGCTGTTTTTT; CDR3: CASSVAGNTGELFF
J: TRBJ1-2; D: -; size: -; V: TRBV7-9; length: 15; DNA: TGTGCCAGCAGCCTACAGGGCCCCCCGAACTATGGCTACACCTTC; CDR3: CASSLQGPPNYGYTF
J: TRBJ2-5; D: TRBD2; size: -; V: TRBV11-2; length: 16; DNA: TGTGCCAGCAGCCCGGGGGGGTTTAGGGCGCGAGAGACCCAGTACTTC; CDR3: CASSPGGFRARETQYF